Listed below are T cell receptor beta chains from one sample, sequenced in a study of vaccination and CD4 T cells after COVID-19. In TCRdb, the PCR reads were re-called with MiXCR into one record per CDR3 protein. The top ten clones hold roughly a sixth of a sample with some 9,500 distinct CDR3 sequences, over 35% of them seen once. Antigen specificity for these receptors is unknown. Source material: CD4+ T cells from blood, cultured in vitro. Source of these receptors: a human donor who had recovered from COVID-19. Both conserved end residues are trimmed from each CDR3.

J gene | V gene | CDR3 protein
TRBJ1-6 | TRBV30 | AWSPLGGYNSPLH
TRBJ1-5 | TRBV19 | ASSTDRSNQPQH
TRBJ1-6 | TRBV2 | ASSFAGNNSPLH
TRBJ2-7 | TRBV7-8 | ASSEGLDYYYEQY
TRBJ2-7 | TRBV10-3 | AISVGLAVQSGGAYEQY
TRBJ1-2 | TRBV6-2/TRBV6-3 | ATRVGRWTTHGYT
TRBJ2-7 | TRBV7-6 | ASSSWDRREQY
TRBJ2-5 | TRBV6-1 | ASSDHFRDRPFRLETQY
TRBJ2-2 | TRBV7-2 | ASSLQTNTGELF
TRBJ2-2 | TRBV7-2 | ASSWRGVLGELF
TRBJ2-1 | TRBV30 | AWGQVFRYNEQF
TRBJ1-6 | TRBV10-3 | AISDLGGGNSPLH
TRBJ1-5 | TRBV20-1 | SARGDTPGAQH
TRBJ2-3 | TRBV11-2 | ASRSWGSETDTQY
TRBJ1-2 | TRBV5-4 | ASSSTGGYGYT
TRBJ1-6 | TRBV30 | ASDRGTFNSPLH
TRBJ2-6 | TRBV5-4 | ASSLGATLGANVLT
TRBJ1-1 | TRBV30 | AWKAGSVNTEAF
TRBJ1-2 | TRBV7-2 | ASSSTGGAGYT
TRBJ2-3 | TRBV20-1 | SAQRLAELRYTQY
TRBJ1-2 | TRBV5-1 | ASSWGLTGNFGYT
TRBJ2-3 | TRBV12-5 | ASGLVVARTGVTDTQY
TRBJ1-6 | TRBV7-2 | ASSLENRGNSPLH
TRBJ1-6 | TRBV20-1 | SAREGTANSPLH
TRBJ1-1 | TRBV10-3 | AISGGSEAF
TRBJ2-7 | TRBV27 | ASSSQGISSYEQY
TRBJ1-4 | TRBV6-1 | ASSLGRVEKLF
TRBJ1-2 | TRBV12-3/TRBV12-4 | ASSLFLYGYT
TRBJ2-2 | TRBV11-3 | ASSFPGGAGELF
TRBJ2-1 | TRBV12-3/TRBV12-4 | ASSLQGHNEQF
TRBJ2-5 | TRBV6-1 | ASRGTTGTQY
TRBJ1-1 | TRBV27 | ASRLQGGAAF
TRBJ1-5 | TRBV5-6 | ASSLQGVGQPQH
TRBJ2-7 | TRBV6-1 | ASSPSPSEPAYEQY